This record looks at one T cell receptor (beta chain) sequence and its context. Its antigen is unknown. Per-nucleotide qualities are absent, and no much larger clonotype sits a single base away. The CDR3 numbers 15 residues from cysteine through phenylalanine. Only CDR3 DNA is held: 45 bases, read in frame from base 1. For CDR1 and CDR2, the germline V gene lists SGDLS and YYNGEE. The junction shows trimming of 0 bases on V and 14 bases on J, and the gene matches do not reach 12 bases of it. Reading the label with the study, this specimen's time point is: baseline before first vaccination. Samples from vaccinated people were obtained from the UK trials COV001 and COV002, which included a single-blind randomized controlled phase 2/3 trial of AZD1222 (ChAdOx1 nCoV-19) in healthy adults. For TCRbeta chain sequencing, PBMC samples were collected from trial participants at day 0 and at day 28 after the second dose.

This sample was included in a study of T cell responses to AZD1222 COVID-19 vaccine (dated by TCRdb to the early 2020s). At the level of the whole study: Because spike-specific TCR depth and breadth did not differ between the two schedules, AZD1222 recipients who got a second dose at roughly 4 weeks were pooled with those who got a second dose at roughly 12 weeks. Enrollment into the trials was organized by age into subgroups of 18-55, 56-69 and 70-plus years, and those subgroups contained approximately 160, 26 and 62 TCR-sequenced participants, respectively. TCR sequencing was performed for over 230 trial participants, of whom roughly 200 were given two doses of AZD1222 and around 26 were given two doses of MenACWY control vaccine. Findings and caveats that apply to the study as a whole: Most participants were white British and females outnumbered males, and the authors suggested that clonal diversity may have been underestimated. The vaccine-associated CD4 TCRs covered the entire spike protein, and the dominant responses fell in regions 160-218 and 743-854. Because no day 14 peak-response samples were available, repertoires were characterized only after the peak T cell response. Conclusions about previously exposed vaccinees were limited because only six AZD1222 recipients were SARS-CoV-2 seropositive at baseline. After two AZD1222 doses, both the breadth and the depth of spike-specific TCRs were significantly higher than at day 0 and than in MenACWY recipients. The 56-69-year group was small, and its depth increase did not reach significance, likely because of low power. Reportedly, almost half of the unique spike-specific TCRs recognized epitopes lying outside the regions that are mutated in the B.1.351 and B.1.1.7 variants.

The CDR3 regions of human TCRbeta chains were subjected to immunosequencing. The study's own analysis went as follows. Repertoire TCRs were matched against a reference library of SARS-CoV-2-specific TCRs generated with the MIRA antigen-specificity platform. Breadth meant the fraction of unique TCRs that were SARS-CoV-2-associated, whereas depth meant the fraction of total T cells that were SARS-CoV-2-associated. Using the MIRA data, each spike-specific TCR was assigned both to the spike region to which the TCR was reactive and to a CD4 or CD8 class. Log10-transformed breadth and depth values were compared by one-way ANOVA with Sidak's multiple comparisons tests. Sourced from immuneACCESS, this table was stored by TCRdb with only in-frame sequences that have V and J called. A share of the clones is absent; for the studies checked, an unresolved V gene accounts for under half, and the remainder has no known explanation. The V and J calls and the clone size are those of that table, but D and trimming were determined from the DNA. Here the sample has 100,000 to 150,000 clones; about 90% occur a single time. Over 6.5% of the sample lies in the top ten.

This clonotype was sampled from an adult in good health. The chain uses TRBV9 and TRBJ2-1; 9 bases in the middle match TRBD2. The sequenced sample was peripheral blood, obtained on day 0 of AZD1222 vaccination. The bases read TGTGCCAGCAGCGTAGCTACGTCTAGCGGGACCCCAAAGTTCTTC. The translation is CASSVATSSGTPKFF. With the rest looked up from the reference TRBV9 and TRBJ2-1 genes rather than sequenced, the full variable domain is DSGVTQTPKHLITATGQRVTLRCSPRSGDLSVYWYQQSLDQGLQFLIQYYNGEERAKGNILERFSAQQFPDLHSELNLSSLELGDSALYFCASSVATSSGTPKFFGPGTRLTVL.